Below, 25 T cell receptor beta chains from the same sample are listed, as sequenced in a study of T cell changes during pregnancy in multiple sclerosis. Libraries were prepared by immunoSEQ multiplex PCR; TCRdb keeps only in-frame clonotypes and omits some of them. The sample carries 75,000 to 90,000 clones, 85% to 95% recorded once. This material consisted of CD4+ T cells from peripheral blood mononuclear cells, taken before pregnancy. These receptors all come from a female donor with multiple sclerosis, enrolled in a pregnancy study.

The gene calls are TRBV19 and TRBJ1-5, with D possibly being TRBD1 (5 bases). The germline CDR1 and CDR2 sequences are LNHDA and SQIVND (reference sequence). With 3 bases removed from V and 9 bases from J, the gap between germline ends came to 12 bases. The CDR3 sequence is 13 residues long. The CDR3 DNA reads as TGTGCCAGTAGTATTCAGGGTTCAGGGCCCCAGCATTTT. This translates into CASSIQGSGPQHF.

This sequence joins TRBV19 and TRBJ2-7; a weak D match, TRBD1 (7 bases). V lost 1 base to trimming and J lost 3 bases, with 13 bases between them. Germline V gene lookup returns CDR1 LNHDA and CDR2 SQIVND (reference sequence). The CDR3 is 15 amino acids. This CDR3 reads CASSIVAGGIYEQYF. DNA for the CDR3: TGTGCCAGTAGTATAGTGGCAGGGGGGATCTACGAGCAGTACTTC.

V usage is TRBV4-1 and J usage is TRBJ2-3, with D perhaps matching TRBD1 (5 bases). The germline gives CDR1 MGHRA, CDR2 YSYEKL. With 0 bases removed from V and 4 bases from J, the gap between germline ends came to 11 bases. This CDR3 region has 15 residues. The CDR3 DNA follows: TGCGCCAGCAGCCAAGATTGGGCAGGGTCAGATACGCAGTATTTT. Translation: CASSQDWAGSDTQYF.

The V and J genes are TRBV5-4 and TRBJ2-7; D is possibly TRBD2 (6 bases). The germline gives CDR1 SGHNT, CDR2 YYREEE (reference sequence). The ends were cut back, 10 bases at V and 4 bases at J, with 21 bases in the middle. CDR3 size: 14 residues. The CDR3 is CASASADYPYEQYF. CDR3 coding DNA: TGTGCCTCAGCGAGTGCGGACTATCCATACGAGCAGTACTTC.

This chain connects TRBV28 to TRBJ1-2, with D possibly matching TRBD1 (5 bases). Per the germline V gene, CDR1 is MDHEN and CDR2 is SYDVKM. The CDR3 extends over 14 amino acids. Trimming left V 4 bases short and J 4 bases short, with 13 bases between. This CDR3 reads CASSSLGRGYGYTF. As DNA, the CDR3 is TGTGCCAGCAGTTCCCTAGGGAGGGGCTATGGCTACACCTTC.

The V and J genes are TRBV2 and TRBJ1-1, with 8 bases fitting TRBD1. Germline CDR1 reads SNHLY; CDR2 reads FYNNEI. The CDR3 runs 12 residues. V dropped 10 bases and J dropped 1; count of bases not matched to a gene: 2. In DNA, the CDR3 is TGTGCCACCGACAGGGGGAACACTGAAGCTTTCTTT. Its protein is CATDRGNTEAFF.

The chain uses TRBV9 and TRBJ1-1; no firm D call. CDR1 is SGDLS and CDR2 is YYNGEE in the germline V gene. The CDR3 is made up of 16 amino acids. The V gene lost 0 bases and the J gene lost 4 bases, with 16 bases spanning the gap. CDR3 DNA: TGTGCCAGCAGCGTAGGTCCCAAGAGGTCGGGCACTGAAGCTTTCTTT. Its protein product is CASSVGPKRSGTEAFF.

The chain couples TRBV27 to TRBJ1-4, with D possibly matching TRBD1 (5 bases). Deletions cut 5 bases from V and 3 bases from J, with 13 bases between. The germline V gene encodes CDR1 MNHEY and CDR2 SMNVEV (reference sequence). The CDR3 is 15 residues long. In DNA form, the CDR3 reads TGTGCCAGCAGTCAATCGGGGGGACCTAATGAAAAACTGTTTTTT. Encoded protein: CASSQSGGPNEKLFF.

This chain links TRBV27 with TRBJ1-6; D perhaps matches TRBD1 (6 bases). Trimming pared 6 bases from V and 9 bases from J, leaving 15 bases between. The CDR3 spans 14 residues. Germline V gene lookup returns CDR1 MNHEY and CDR2 SMNVEV (reference sequence). The CDR3 reads CASRPRGFGSPLHF. CDR3 DNA sequence: TGTGCCAGCAGACCGAGGGGGTTCGGTTCACCCCTCCACTTT.

A few counts support this clone. This chain joins TRBV18 and TRBJ1-3, with D tentatively TRBD1 (5 bases). Germline CDR1 is KGHSH and CDR2 is LQKENI. V dropped 6 bases and J dropped 2 bases, with 14 bases sitting between them. This CDR3 region has 15 residues. The CDR3 DNA reads as TGTGCCAGCTCTCCAACCAGGGAGGCTGGAAACACCATATATTTT. Protein: CASSPTREAGNTIYF.

V is TRBV6-5 and J is TRBJ2-7; 9 bases agree with TRBD1. This CDR3 comprises 14 residues. With 6 bases clipped from V and 3 bases from J, the junction kept 6 bases outside the gene matches. Germline loops: CDR1 MNHEY, CDR2 SVGAGI. The CDR3: CASSRDRDGYEQYF. The CDR3 DNA reads as TGTGCCAGCAGCCGGGACAGGGACGGCTACGAGCAGTACTTC.

The gene calls are TRBV29-1 and TRBJ2-2, with TRBD2 as a possible D gene (7 bases). The CDR3 runs to 15 residues. V gave up 6 bases and J gave up 0 bases, with 14 bases separating them. CDR1 is SQVTM, CDR2 ANQGSEA, per germline. This CDR3 is CSVKGGTPNTGELFF. DNA of the CDR3: TGCAGCGTAAAGGGGGGGACACCGAACACCGGGGAGCTGTTTTTT.

The chain uses TRBV5-1 and TRBJ2-3; 10 bases are shared with TRBD1. The CDR3 runs to 17 residues. Germline V gene data show CDR1 as SGHRS and CDR2 as YFSETQ. V trimming: 0 bases; J trimming: 1 base; junction bases outside the gene matches: 5. CDR3 sequence reads: CASSLAIGTGGTDTQYF. CDR3 coding DNA: TGCGCCAGCAGCTTGGCCATTGGGACAGGGGGCACAGATACGCAGTATTTT.

The chain combines TRBV19 with TRBJ2-1; D might be TRBD2 (6 bases). The CDR3 is 14 amino acids. The germline V gene encodes CDR1 LNHDA and CDR2 SQIVND (reference sequence). The V end lost 9 bases, the J end lost 5 bases, and 17 bases lay between the germline ends. CDR3 bases: TGTGCCAGCCCAGCAGGCTGGGGGGACAATGAGCAGTTCTTC. It codes for CASPAGWGDNEQFF. Full variable domain (missing parts from reference TRBV19 and TRBJ2-1): DGGITQSPKYLFRKEGQNVTLSCEQNLNHDAMYWYRQDPGQGLRLIYYSQIVNDFQKGDIAEGYSVSREKKESFPLTVTSAQKNPTAFYLCASPAGWGDNEQFFGPGTRLTVL.

The V gene is TRBV28, the J gene TRBJ2-7; 9 nucleotides match TRBD2. Germline CDR1 reads MDHEN; CDR2 reads SYDVKM. The CDR3 has 16 residues. V trimming: 5 bases; J trimming: 1 base; junction bases outside the gene matches: 9. The CDR3 here is CASSLRLAEASYEQYF. CDR3 nucleotide sequence: TGTGCCAGCAGTCTGCGACTAGCGGAGGCTTCCTACGAGCAGTACTTC.

The V call is TRBV30, the J call TRBJ2-7; TRBD1 agrees at 9 bases. The length of the CDR3 is 15 residues. CDR1 and CDR2 (germline): GTSNPN, SVGIG (reference sequence). Losses at the gene ends were 2 bases for V and 9 bases for J; bases not matched to a gene: 14. CDR3 DNA: TGTGCCTGGAGTAGACCTAGGACAGGGGACGAGTGGCAGTACTTC. Protein sequence: CAWSRPRTGDEWQYF.

The V gene is TRBV6-6, the J gene TRBJ2-1; D is perhaps TRBD1 (5 bases). Per the germline V gene, CDR1 is MNHNY and CDR2 is SVGAGI (reference sequence). With 6 bases removed from V and 0 bases from J, the gap between germline ends came to 12 bases. The CDR3 runs 15 residues. The CDR3 loop is CASRYEGASYNEQFF. CDR3 coding DNA: TGTGCCAGCAGATACGAAGGGGCCTCCTACAATGAGCAGTTCTTC.

In this sample, this clone turned up once. The chain carries TRBV5-1 and TRBJ1-1, with 7 bases matching TRBD1. The ends lost 4 bases at V and 2 bases at J; junction bases unmatched: 5. CDR3 length equals 14 residues. Germline V CDR1 and CDR2: SGHRS, YFSETQ. In DNA form, the CDR3 reads TGCGCCAGCAGCATACAGGGGCTCAACACTGAAGCTTTCTTT. It specifies CASSIQGLNTEAFF. Full variable domain (remainder filled in from reference TRBV5-1 and TRBJ1-1): KAGVTQTPRYLIKTRGQQVTLSCSPISGHRSVSWYQQTPGQGLQFLFEYFSETQRNKGNFPGRFSGRQFSNSRSEMNVSTLELGDSALYLCASSIQGLNTEAFFGQGTRLTVV.

The chain combines TRBV5-1 with TRBJ2-7; TRBD2 agrees at 10 bases. With 2 bases clipped from V and 7 bases from J, the junction kept 9 bases outside the gene matches. In germline, CDR1 is SGHRS, CDR2 YFSETQ. The CDR3 runs 15 residues. The CDR3 DNA sequence: TGCGCCAGCAGCTTTAGCGGGGGGCCATTGGAAGAGCAGTACTTC. This gives the protein CASSFSGGPLEEQYF.

This rearrangement joins TRBV9 to TRBJ1-5, with 7 bases that match TRBD1. Losses at the gene ends were 2 bases for V and 3 bases for J; bases not matched to a gene: 2. The CDR3 length is 14 residues. The germline CDR1 and CDR2 sequences are SGDLS and YYNGEE. The CDR3 DNA reads TGTGCCAGCAGCGTCGACAGGGACAATCAGCCCCAGCATTTT. It yields the protein CASSVDRDNQPQHF.

The genes are TRBV6-5 and TRBJ1-5, with TRBD1 matching 7 bases. V shed 6 bases, J shed 4 bases, and the junction held 3 bases outside the gene matches. The CDR3 extends over 13 amino acids. In germline, CDR1 is MNHEY, CDR2 SVGAGI. The CDR3 loop reads CASSRTGNQPQHF. In nucleotides, the CDR3 is TGTGCCAGCAGCCGGACAGGAAATCAGCCCCAGCATTTT.

In DNA form, the CDR3 reads TGTGCCAGCAGCTTAAGGACTTCCAGCTCCTACAATGAGCAGTTCTTC. It yields the protein CASSLRTSSSYNEQFF. The V call is TRBV7-3, the J call TRBJ2-1; D may be TRBD2 (5 bases). The CDR3 is 16 residues long. The germline V and J ends were trimmed by 1 base and 0 bases, with 10 bases remaining between them. Germline V gene sequence: CDR1 SGHTA, CDR2 FQGTGA.

This sequence joins TRBV5-1 and TRBJ2-4; 7 bases fit TRBD1. Per the germline V gene, CDR1 is SGHRS and CDR2 is YFSETQ. V was pared by 0 bases and J by 3 bases, with 9 bases of the junction left unmatched. The CDR3 is 17 amino acids. The CDR3 DNA sequence: TGCGCCAGCAGCTTGGTACGAGGGGGCTCTGACAAAAACATTCAGTACTTC. It codes for CASSLVRGGSDKNIQYF.

The J gene is TRBJ1-1, the V gene TRBV5-5, with D unclear. Germline CDR1 and CDR2: SGHKS and YYEKEE (reference sequence). V was cut by 5 bases and J by 0 bases, with 8 bases left in between. The CDR3 totals 13 residues. CDR3 bases: TGTGCCAGCAGTTGGACTATGAACACTGAAGCTTTCTTT. Its protein is CASSWTMNTEAFF. Combining the CDR3 with reference TRBV5-5 and TRBJ1-1 gives the whole variable domain DAGVTQSPTHLIKTRGQQVTLRCSPISGHKSVSWYQQVLGQGPQFIFQYYEKEERGRGNFPDRFSARQFPNYSSELNVNALLLGDSALYLCASSWTMNTEAFFGQGTRLTVV.

The chain joins TRBV10-3 to TRBJ2-7, with 7 bases aligning to TRBD2. This CDR3 has 15 residues. From germline, CDR1 is ENHRY and CDR2 SYGVKD. The V segment lost 10 bases and the J segment 5 bases; nucleotides outside the gene matches: 17. The chain's CDR3 is CATLWADGGVDEQYF. CDR3 sequence (DNA): TGTGCCACTCTCTGGGCCGATGGGGGGGTGGACGAGCAGTACTTC.